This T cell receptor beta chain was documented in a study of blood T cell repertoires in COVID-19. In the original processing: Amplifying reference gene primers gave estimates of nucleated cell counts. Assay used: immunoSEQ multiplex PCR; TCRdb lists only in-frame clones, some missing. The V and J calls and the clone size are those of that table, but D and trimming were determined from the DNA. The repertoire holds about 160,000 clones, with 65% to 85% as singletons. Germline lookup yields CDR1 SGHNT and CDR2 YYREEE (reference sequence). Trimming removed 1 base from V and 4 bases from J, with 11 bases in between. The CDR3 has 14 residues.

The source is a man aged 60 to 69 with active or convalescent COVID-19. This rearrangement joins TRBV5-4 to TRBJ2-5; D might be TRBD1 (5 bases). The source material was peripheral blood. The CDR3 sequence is CASSLSGLGETQYF. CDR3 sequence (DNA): TGTGCCAGCAGCTTGTCAGGGCTCGGAGAGACCCAGTACTTC. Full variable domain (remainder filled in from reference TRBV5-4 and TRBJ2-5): ETGVTQSPTHLIKTRGQQVTLRCSSQSGHNTVSWYQQALGQGPQFIFQYYREEENGRGNFPPRFSGLQFPNYSSELNVNALELDDSALYLCASSLSGLGETQYFGPGTRLLVL.